Below, one T cell receptor beta chain is given with its context. This clone's antigen is unknown. No quality values exist for individual bases; no much larger clone is one base distant. This entry comes from a study of shared clonotypes between healthy human individuals (dated by TCRdb to about 2020). Background for the entire study: The cohort comprised a couple of women and three men aged 18 to 49 years. For each donor, three plates each were used for CD4 naive and CD4 memory, two plates were used for CD8 naive, and one plate was used for CD8 memory. Each donor's leukapheresis produced roughly between about 0.8 and 8.9 billion PBMCs. Blood TCR repertoires of four to six healthy adults were deeply sequenced to estimate repertoire size and the extent of clonotype sharing between individuals. To increase sequencing depth and limit assay-specific biases, different laboratories used diverse techniques to prepare libraries and sequence TCR repertoires. Overall study outcomes, separate from this receptor: Because the study included only a small number of donors, the genetic and exposure-history diversity represented was limited. Sampling was restricted to blood, and TCR repertoires in tissues likely differ from the TCR repertoires found in blood. Higher generation probabilities were observed for clonotypes shared by all four sorted-subset donors than for non-shared clonotypes. Estimated clonotype richness was generally larger for naive than for memory subsets. Rarefaction of sorted-subset datasets indicated incomplete sequencing despite the large sequencing depth. Across a few donors, approximately 4.6% of naive CD4, approximately 3.6% of naive CD8, roughly 2.2% of memory CD4, and about 0.4% of memory CD8 clonotypes were shared. Based on pairwise subsampling, the degree of clonotype sharing among donors was expected to be affected by sequencing depth.

CD8 naive samples were CD45RO-negative cells positively selected for CCR7, giving a CD45RA+CCR7+ population that excluded TemRA cells. Healthy HIV-negative adults with no recently reported acute infections or vaccinations were included as donors. All donors were Caucasian adults living in Nashville, Tennessee, USA. Blood was collected by leukapheresis, and PBMCs were isolated by Ficoll-Histopaque density gradient centrifugation and then cryopreserved in liquid nitrogen vapor phase. Analytical flow cytometry was used to check the purity and quantity of every magnetically sorted T cell population. Genomic DNA was isolated from every sorted fraction and measured by UV absorbance on a Nanodrop 2000c. Using the deep immunoSEQ assay, TCR CDR3 regions were amplified from genomic DNA by multiplex PCR. For each cell subset, the extracted genomic DNA was distributed evenly across all wells of several immunoSEQ 96-well plates, and each plate served as one replicate. Each replicate PCR for sorted subsets received about 0.2 ug genomic DNA, equal to around 32,000 T cell genomes. Purified libraries were quantified with a Qubit 3.0 fluorometer, sized on a Bioanalyzer 2100, and re-quantified with the KAPA Library Quantification kit. Each immunoSEQ 96-well plate was sequenced on its own single-read 150-cycle Illumina NextSeq 550 flow cell. From the authors' description of their analysis: Because the immunoSEQ output held only junctional sequences and lacked quality scores, the filtering could not match the filtering applied to full-length reads. To assign V/J genes and CDR3, sequences were annotated against IMGT germline references using PyIR, a Python wrapper for IgBLAST v1.9. Reads were removed for weak V/J assignments (E-value above 1e-6), missing CDR3, stop codons, out-of-frame junctions, or ambiguous translated residues. V3J clonotypes were defined as sequences sharing the same inferred V gene, J gene, and CDR3 amino acid sequence. Percentage overlap between repertoires was calculated by dividing the number of shared unique clonotypes by the size of the smaller repertoire. Repertoire richness was assessed with RTK rarefaction, the Chao1 estimator, and Recon v2.1 estimates of unobserved clonotypes. Generation probabilities were computed with OLGA for all TCRbeta clonotypes obtained by the gDNA method from four donors. As stored in TCRdb, this immuneACCESS dataset retains in-frame rearrangements with V and J assigned. A fraction of the clones does not appear; measured against another copy, unresolved V genes explain less than half of the discrepancy, and the remainder lacks a known reason. Clone size and V and J calls were adopted from that table, with D and trimming inferred from the DNA. For this sample there are some 800,000 clones; almost 95% appear just once. The ten largest make up 20% to 30% of the sample.

From the cysteine through the phenylalanine, the CDR3 covers 17 amino acids. Kept here is only the CDR3 DNA, which spans 51 bases and is read in frame from base 1. From V the trimming removes 2 bases and from J it removes 2 bases, while the gene matches leave 12 bases of the junction unaccounted for. Taken from the germline V gene, the CDR1 and CDR2 loops are KGHSH and LQKENI. The sequenced sample consisted of naive CD8+ T cells sorted from blood. What this sample's cell subset or site label stands for: CD45RA+CCR7+. Here the chain combines TRBV18 and TRBJ2-7; 7 bases in between match TRBD1. This receptor was identified in a man aged 30 to 45 in good health. CDR3 sequence: CASSPEITGEKTYEQYF. In nucleotide form, the sequence is TGTGCCAGCTCACCAGAAATAACAGGGGAGAAAACCTACGAGCAGTACTTC. The full variable domain, with segments outside the CDR3 supplied by the reference TRBV18 and TRBJ2-7 proteins, appears as NAGVMQNPRHLVRRRGQEARLRCSPMKGHSHVYWYRQLPEEGLKFMVYLQKENIIDESGMPKERFSAEFPKEGPSILRIQQVVRGDSAAYFCASSPEITGEKTYEQYFGPGTRLTVT.